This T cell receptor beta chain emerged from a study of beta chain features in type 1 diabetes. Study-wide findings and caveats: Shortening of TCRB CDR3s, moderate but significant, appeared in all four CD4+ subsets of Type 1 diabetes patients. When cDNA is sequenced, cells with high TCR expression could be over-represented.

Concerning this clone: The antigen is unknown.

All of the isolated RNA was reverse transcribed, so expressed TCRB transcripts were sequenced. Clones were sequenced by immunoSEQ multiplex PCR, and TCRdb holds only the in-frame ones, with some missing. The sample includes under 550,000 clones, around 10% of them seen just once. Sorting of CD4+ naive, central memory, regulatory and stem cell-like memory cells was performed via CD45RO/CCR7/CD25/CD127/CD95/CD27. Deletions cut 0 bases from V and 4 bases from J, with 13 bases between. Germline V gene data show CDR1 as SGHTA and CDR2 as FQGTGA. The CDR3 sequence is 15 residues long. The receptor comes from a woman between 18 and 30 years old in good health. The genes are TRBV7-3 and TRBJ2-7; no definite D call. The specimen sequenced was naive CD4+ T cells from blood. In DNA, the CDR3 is TGTGCCAGCAGCTTAACCCCGGGTAGATCTTACGAGCAGTACTTC. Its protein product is CASSLTPGRSYEQYF.